This record covers a single T cell receptor beta chain. No cognate antigen has been identified for it. Base qualities were left out, and no much larger clone turns up one base away. Library method: the immunoSEQ multiplex PCR assay. For the multiplex PCR, a mixture combining 60 forward primers for TCR Vbeta segments and 13 reverse primers for TCR Jbeta segments was used. The CDR3 region of rearranged TCR beta genes was amplified from genomic DNA with a multiplex PCR assay. The Illumina HiSeq System was used to sequence the amplified TCR beta libraries as 87-base-pair reads. For the original study's pipeline: In a later analysis, tens of millions of unique TCR beta chains were counted across the 650 to 700 repertoires, and approximately 11 million of these chains were shared by at least two donors. To remove PCR and sequencing errors, raw reads were error-corrected and collapsed into unique sequences using a nearest-neighbor algorithm that merged closely related sequences. To assign V, D and J gene segments, CDR3 sequences were aligned to IMGT reference sequences. For a sequence to be retained, at least a six-nucleotide match to both a V gene segment and a J gene segment was required. Rearrangements were classified as productive when the CDR3 lacked stop codons and remained in frame with V and J, and all other rearrangements were classified as non-productive. CDR3 was defined according to IMGT convention as the region running from the second conserved V-encoded cysteine to the conserved J-encoded phenylalanine. The earlier analysis of fewer than 700 of the donors excluded sequences that lacked an unambiguous match to a single V gene segment. An earlier analysis of several hundred of the donors classified V segments as functional when productive rearrangements were above 56.7% and as segregating when the standard deviation between donors was above 5%. A statistical classification framework was built for diagnosing cytomegalovirus status from the catalog of TCR beta chain sequences. A later analysis assigned V and J genes by comparing TCR nucleotide sequences with IMGT/GENE-DB human TR gene sequences. The TCRdist pipeline was used in a later analysis to assign CDR3 sequences and most-parsimonious VDJ recombination scenarios. In a later analysis, each TCR beta chain was defined by its CDR3 amino acid sequence together with its V-gene family, and reads lacking a unique V-gene family were excluded. A later analysis removed several hundred highly shared, low-generation-probability nucleotide sequences to deal with suspected cross-contamination and a sequencing artifact. For each public chain, a later analysis derived a clonal expansion index from normalized ranks of inferred template counts within each repertoire. In a later analysis, generation probabilities were computed with a VDJ recombination model fitted to out-of-frame rearrangements, and the resulting probabilities were checked against IGoR. In a later analysis, hypergeometric tests were used to score TCR-TCR, TCR-HLA and TCR-CMV co-occurrence, with a repertoire-size bias correction applied to TCR pairs. To estimate false discovery rates, a later analysis permuted the HLA or CMV assignments 20 times. In a later analysis, co-occurring TCRs were grouped using DBSCAN, and TCRdist sequence similarity was added for clustering within HLA-allele-positive subsets. Repertoires with fewer than 30,000 or more than 120,000 public chains were left out of co-occurrence clustering, as were about five repertoires with anomalous nucleotide sharing. The source is immuneACCESS, and TCRdb retained only in-frame sequences with V and J called. Part of the clones is not carried over; for the studies checked, unresolved V genes explain less than half of this, and the remainder is unexplained. V, J and clone size were drawn from that table, and D and trimming were deduced from the DNA. Present in this sample are over 90,000 clones, roughly 73% of which were seen just once. The leading ten clones occupy roughly 3.5% of the sample.

The data are from a study of cytomegalovirus exposure and HLA in healthy donors (dated by TCRdb to between 2016 and 2019). Study-wide context: An earlier analysis of roughly 500 of the donors reported about 250 Gb of sequence data and 117 million unique TCR beta sequences from 150 million to 200 million T cells. Roughly 300 gigabases of sequencing data and approximately 80 million unique TCR sequences were included in an early release covering around 600 HLA-typed donors. The genetic ancestry cluster associated with self-reported Caucasian donors included 80% to 90% of the 398 genotyped donors. The study aimed to test whether signatures of past pathogen exposure could be identified by cataloging public T cell receptors. Using immunosequencing, the study profiled T cell repertoires from 500 to 800 subjects and related those repertoires to cytomegalovirus serostatus. Along with the approximately 700-subject first cohort, a separate validation cohort of over a hundred different subjects was used. To predict cytomegalovirus infection status, the study brought together high-throughput TCR immunosequencing, statistical association of individual TCRs with disease status, and machine learning. To study patterns of TCR occurrence, a later analysis re-analyzed previously published TCR beta repertoires from under 750 donors and added high-resolution HLA genotyping. In the later analysis, no new phenotypic data were used to find candidate immune exposures; instead, reliance was placed on TCR beta sequences and their occurrence across donors. An earlier analysis of around 580 of the donors used high-throughput TCR beta sequencing to judge whether each TCR beta V gene segment behaved as functional or pseudogenic. Alongside the repertoire data, information on donor age, sex, ethnicity and CMV serostatus was compiled. A later genetic analysis used genome-wide SNP genotypes for about three fifths of the 666 donors, treating that subset as a discovery cohort. Every repertoire in the discovery cohort had been generated on one and the same sequencing platform. Class I and class II HLA loci were covered by the typing at four-digit resolution. The number of typed donors differed by locus: about 620-640 for A, B, C, DRB1 and DQB1; approximately 530 for DQA1; some 610 for DPA1; and 400 to 480 for DPB1. Roughly 5 DR-DQ haplotypes were handled as single units for association and clustering, since linkage in the cohort was strong. Among approximately 370 genotyped donors of the cohort, an average of around 240,000 unique TCR beta nucleotide sequences was sequenced per donor, of which 15% to 20% were non-productive.

Relative to germline, V is 3 bases shorter and J is 3 bases shorter, with 5 bases between their ends. For CDR1 and CDR2, the germline V gene lists SGHRS and YFSETQ. From cysteine to phenylalanine, the CDR3 is 12 amino acids long. Only the CDR3 part of the read is kept: 36 bases, read in frame from the first base. Here is what the overall study found, with its caveats: A later genetic analysis associated a missense DCLRE1C variant with V-gene and J-gene trimming of TCR beta chains, and an independent cohort replicated the association. According to a later analysis, TCR association rates differed among HLA loci, with DRB1 alleles showing the most associated TCRs and HLA-C alleles showing the fewest. Most CMV-associated TCR beta chains appeared to be HLA-restricted in a later analysis, and the HLA associations seemed to be driven largely by CMV exposure. Several of the top co-occurrence clusters appeared to be linked to parvovirus B19, influenza, CMV and Epstein-Barr virus, according to a later analysis. In this cohort, only TCR beta chains were sequenced, and detectable features were limited by the absence of alpha or paired-chain data. Linkage disequilibrium might explain the correlated functional status among segregating V segments, but an unknown experimental factor could not be ruled out. Compared with equally common non-associated chains, HLA-associated TCR beta chains in a later analysis were more clonally expanded and had lower generation probabilities. Roughly uniform sequencing depth across donors was assumed in presence/absence analyses, although this assumption may not hold. Some IMGT-functional V segments, including TRBV6-2 and TRBV6-3, could not be told apart with the 87-base-pair reads, so those segments were excluded. For the cohort, immune exposure information was limited to CMV serostatus. The classifier was reported to diagnose cytomegalovirus status with high specificity and sensitivity in both the original cohort and the validation cohort. HLA typing was unavailable for some donors at each locus, so association tests used only the typed subset. Three of the identified cytomegalovirus-associated TCR beta chains were confirmed in vitro to be specific for cytomegalovirus antigens. Seventeen rarely observed V segments, including chromosome 9 orphons, were excluded from the earlier analysis of approximately 500 of the donors because counts were too low. According to a later genetic analysis, donors in an Asian-associated ancestry cluster had fewer N-insertions in productive TCRs than the approximately 650-donor mean. The authors suggested that the approach could potentially be extended to other disease states and immunological phenotypes. A further reported finding was that TCR beta sequences accurately predicted the HLA-A and HLA-B alleles for most subjects in the first cohort. Specific HLA alleles were associated with more than 15,000 TCR beta sequences at a false discovery rate of 0.05 in a later analysis. Strong co-occurrence of HLA alleles, especially DR and DQ, made assigning TCR associations to individual alleles difficult. In the study, around 160 TCR beta chains were listed as associated with cytomegalovirus. In an earlier analysis of some 640 of the donors, most TCR beta V segments were observed in productive rearrangements about 90% or about 30% of the time, broadly matching IMGT annotations. A cluster of highly shared sequence variants was judged likely to be a technical artifact of the sequencing pipeline. Most TCR sequences were seen in very few donors, while some public TCRs were found in many individuals.

In total, approximately 700 healthy bone marrow donors made up the cohort. All cohort members were sampled while nominally healthy, although unrecorded immune exposures were likely present. The donor tested CMV seronegative, placing the donor among the approximately 400 seronegative members of the cohort. Every donor gave a peripheral blood sample, and the peripheral blood mononuclear cells from that sample were used for TCR beta sequencing. The Qiagen DNeasy Blood Extraction Kit was used to extract genomic DNA from the blood cell samples. Recombination joined TRBV5-1 with TRBJ2-3; the D gene is not confidently resolved. The sample comprised PBMCs. This clonotype was obtained from a middle-aged man in good health and CMV-seronegative. Here the CDR3 is given as CASSYSTDTQYF. The nucleotide sequence reads as follows: TGCGCCAGCAGCTACTCTACAGATACGCAGTATTTT.